One and the same sample provided the 8 T cell receptor beta chains below, sequenced in a study of response to subunit inactivated influenza vaccine. TCRdb re-called the RT-PCR reads through MiXCR, storing one row per CDR3 protein. This table holds approximately 310,000 distinct CDR3 sequences, roughly 22% found once. The input for sequencing was PBMCs from blood, taken about 20 months after vaccination. These receptors all stem from a man aged 50-75 years who received an inactivated influenza vaccine.

This clonotype turned up a few times. J is TRBJ2-1 and V is TRBV12-3 or TRBV12-4; 8 bases agree with TRBD2. The CDR3 has 15 amino acids. Losses at the gene ends were 1 base for V and 5 bases for J; bases not matched to a gene: 4. The chain's CDR3 is CASSLGRGGNNEQFF. DNA for the CDR3: TGTGCCAGCAGTTTAGGCCGGGGGGGTAACAATGAGCAGTTCTTC.

The J gene is TRBJ2-1, the V gene TRBV11-3; D unresolved. CDR1 is SGHNT, CDR2 YENEEA, per germline. Trimming left V 5 bases short and J 8 bases short, with 16 bases between. The CDR3 is made up of 14 amino acids. CDR3 in amino acids: CASSHHEVSDEQFF. In nucleotides, the CDR3 is TGTGCCAGCAGCCATCACGAGGTCAGCGATGAGCAGTTCTTC.

This clonotype came up many times. The chain couples TRBV11-1 to TRBJ2-1, with 7 nucleotides matching TRBD1. Germline CDR1 reads SGHAT; CDR2 reads FQDESV (reference sequence). Unmatched junction bases numbered 3, after V lost 1 base and J lost 6 bases. This CDR3 has 14 residues. This chain's CDR3 is CASSLEGQLNEQFF. CDR3 sequence (DNA): TGTGCCAGCAGCTTAGAGGGACAGCTCAATGAGCAGTTCTTC.

This clonotype was detected a few times. The gene calls are TRBV7-3 and TRBJ2-2, with 7 bases fitting TRBD2. The CDR3 contains 17 residues. V gave up 0 bases and J gave up 6 bases; unmatched junction bases: 10. Germline assignment: CDR1 SGHTA and CDR2 FQGTGA. The CDR3 loop is CASSLTGGGRASGELFF. The DNA for the CDR3 is TGTGCCAGCAGCTTAACTGGAGGTGGGAGGGCCTCCGGGGAGCTGTTTTTT.

CDR3 residues: CASSAGTAGGYTF. DNA of the CDR3: TGTGCCAGCAGCGCCGGGACAGCAGGAGGCTACACCTTC. The gene calls are TRBV5-6 and TRBJ1-2; TRBD1 aligns across 7 bases. J was trimmed by 8 bases and V by 4 bases; bases with no gene match: 8. The CDR3 spans 13 residues. Germline V lookup: CDR1 SGHDT, CDR2 YYEEEE.

This clonotype was recorded a few times. This sequence joins TRBV14 and TRBJ1-3; 8 bases agree with TRBD1. Germline CDR1 and CDR2: SGHDN and FVKESK. This CDR3 spans 12 amino acids. V shed 8 bases and J 4 bases; nucleotides not matched to a gene: 1. The CDR3: CASGTGGNTIYF. Written as DNA, the CDR3 is TGTGCCAGCGGGACAGGCGGAAACACCATATATTTT.

This chain uses TRBV20-1 with TRBJ1-5, with TRBD1 matching over 12 bases. Germline CDR1 DFQATT, CDR2 SNEGSKA (reference sequence). J lost 4 bases, V lost 6 bases, and 13 bases had no gene match. There are 17 residues in the CDR3. The CDR3 DNA follows: TGCAGTGCCTTTTTCCGGGACAGGGGGCTGAGGAATCAGCCCCAGCATTTT. Protein product: CSAFFRDRGLRNQPQHF.

The J gene is TRBJ1-2, the V gene TRBV5-6; D possibly corresponds to TRBD1 (6 bases). CDR1 is SGHDT, CDR2 YYEEEE, per germline. Trimming pared 5 bases from V and 7 bases from J, leaving 9 bases between. The CDR3 contains 11 residues. As DNA, the CDR3 is TGTGCCAGCAGTCAGGGGCCTGGCTACACCTTC. It yields the protein CASSQGPGYTF. The full variable domain, with the rest looked up from reference TRBV5-6 and TRBJ1-2, is DAGVTQSPTHLIKTRGQQVTLRCSPKSGHDTVSWYQQALGQGPQFIFQYYEEEERQRGNFPDRFSGHQFPNYSSELNVNALLLGDSALYLCASSQGPGYTFGSGTRLTVV.